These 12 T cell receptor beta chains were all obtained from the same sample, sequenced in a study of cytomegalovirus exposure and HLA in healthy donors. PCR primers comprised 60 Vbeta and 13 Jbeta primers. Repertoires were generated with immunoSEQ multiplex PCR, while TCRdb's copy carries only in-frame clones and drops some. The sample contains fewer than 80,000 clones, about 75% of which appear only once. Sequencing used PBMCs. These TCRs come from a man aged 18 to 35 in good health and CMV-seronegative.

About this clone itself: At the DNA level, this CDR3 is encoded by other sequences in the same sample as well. As DNA, the CDR3 is TGTGCCATTCAGGACAGCCGGAACACTGAAGCTTTCTTT. Amino acid sequence: CAIQDSRNTEAFF. The chain couples TRBV10-3 to TRBJ1-1; tentative D call: TRBD1 (6 bases). The V and J ends lost 9 bases and 1 base respectively, with 12 bases between them. The CDR3 is 13 amino acids. In germline, CDR1 is ENHRY, CDR2 SYGVKD.

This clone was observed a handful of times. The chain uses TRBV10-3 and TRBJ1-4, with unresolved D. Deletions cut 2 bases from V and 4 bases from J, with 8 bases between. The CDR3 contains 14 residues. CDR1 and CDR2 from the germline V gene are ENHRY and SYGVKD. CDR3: CAISETQNNEKLFF. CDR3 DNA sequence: TGTGCCATCAGTGAGACCCAGAATAATGAAAAACTGTTTTTT.

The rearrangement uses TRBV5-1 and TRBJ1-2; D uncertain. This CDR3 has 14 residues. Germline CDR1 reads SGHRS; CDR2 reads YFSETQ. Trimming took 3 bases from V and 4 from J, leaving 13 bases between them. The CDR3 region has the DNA TGCGCCAGCAGCTACCTACAGAATTCCTATGGCTACACCTTC. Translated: CASSYLQNSYGYTF.

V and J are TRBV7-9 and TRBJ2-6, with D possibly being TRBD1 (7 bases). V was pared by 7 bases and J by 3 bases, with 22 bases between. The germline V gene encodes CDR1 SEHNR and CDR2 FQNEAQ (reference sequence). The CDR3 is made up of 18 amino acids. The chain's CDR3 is CASNSDAGGTYGANVLTF. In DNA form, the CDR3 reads TGTGCCAGCAATTCCGATGCAGGGGGGACCTATGGGGCCAACGTCCTGACTTTC.

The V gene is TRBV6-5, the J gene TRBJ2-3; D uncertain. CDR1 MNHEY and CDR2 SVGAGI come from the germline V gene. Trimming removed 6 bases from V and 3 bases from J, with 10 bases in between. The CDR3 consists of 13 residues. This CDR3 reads CASRALMTDTQYF. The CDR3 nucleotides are TGTGCCAGCAGAGCCCTGATGACAGATACGCAGTATTTT.

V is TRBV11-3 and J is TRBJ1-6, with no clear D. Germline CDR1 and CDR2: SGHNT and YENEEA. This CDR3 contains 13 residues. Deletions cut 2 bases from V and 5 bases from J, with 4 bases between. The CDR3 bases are TGTGCCAGCAGCTTATCGGATAATTCACCCCTCCACTTT. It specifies CASSLSDNSPLHF.

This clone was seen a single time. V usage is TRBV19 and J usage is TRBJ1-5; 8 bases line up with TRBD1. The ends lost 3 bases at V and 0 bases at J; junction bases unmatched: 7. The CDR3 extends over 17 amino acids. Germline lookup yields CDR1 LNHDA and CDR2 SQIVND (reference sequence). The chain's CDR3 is CASSIGQGQYSNQPQHF. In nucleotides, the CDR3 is TGTGCCAGTAGTATTGGACAGGGCCAATATAGCAATCAGCCCCAGCATTTT. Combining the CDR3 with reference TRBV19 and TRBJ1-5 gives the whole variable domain DGGITQSPKYLFRKEGQNVTLSCEQNLNHDAMYWYRQDPGQGLRLIYYSQIVNDFQKGDIAEGYSVSREKKESFPLTVTSAQKNPTAFYLCASSIGQGQYSNQPQHFGDGTRLSIL.

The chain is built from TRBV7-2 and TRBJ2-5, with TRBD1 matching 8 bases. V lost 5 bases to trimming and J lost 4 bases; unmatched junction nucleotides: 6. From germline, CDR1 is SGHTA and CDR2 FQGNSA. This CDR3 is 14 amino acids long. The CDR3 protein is CASSTRQGRETQYF. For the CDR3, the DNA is TGTGCCAGCAGCACCCGACAGGGGAGAGAGACCCAGTACTTC.

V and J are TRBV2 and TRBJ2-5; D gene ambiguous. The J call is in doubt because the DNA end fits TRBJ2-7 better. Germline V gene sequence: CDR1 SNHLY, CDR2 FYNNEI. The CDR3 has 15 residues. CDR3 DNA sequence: TGTGCCAGCAGTGAACGCGGACCGCCAGACTACGAGCAGTACTTC. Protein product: CASSERGPPDYEQYF.

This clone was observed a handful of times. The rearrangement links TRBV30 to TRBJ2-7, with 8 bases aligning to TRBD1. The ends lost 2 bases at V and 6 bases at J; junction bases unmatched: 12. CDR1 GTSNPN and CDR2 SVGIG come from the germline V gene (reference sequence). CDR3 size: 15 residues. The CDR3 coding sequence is TGTGCCTGGAGTATTACAGGGGGTCTTCCAGGCGAGCAGTACTTC. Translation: CAWSITGGLPGEQYF.

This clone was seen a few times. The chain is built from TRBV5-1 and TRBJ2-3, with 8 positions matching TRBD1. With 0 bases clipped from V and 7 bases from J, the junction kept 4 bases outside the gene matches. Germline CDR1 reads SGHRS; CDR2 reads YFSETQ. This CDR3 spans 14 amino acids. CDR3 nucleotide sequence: TGCGCCAGCAGCTTGGCAGGGGGCTTGAATACGCAGTATTTT. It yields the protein CASSLAGGLNTQYF.

This CDR3 reads CSVGTGVAGELFF. The CDR3 DNA reads as TGCAGCGTTGGGACAGGGGTAGCCGGGGAGCTGTTTTTT. The V call is TRBV29-1, the J call TRBJ2-2; 9 bases line up with TRBD1. Germline CDR1 reads SQVTM; CDR2 reads ANQGSEA. CDR3 length: 13 amino acids. Losses at the gene ends were 4 bases for V and 6 bases for J; bases not matched to a gene: 3.